These T cell receptor beta chains were read from a single sample in a study of blood T cell repertoires in COVID-19. Clones were read by immunoSEQ multiplex PCR, and TCRdb kept only the in-frame ones, dropping some. The repertoire consists of fewer than 250,000 clones, with approximately 78% occurring once and the leading ten covering 8.5% to 12%. Sequenced material: peripheral blood. These receptors were obtained from a woman of 80 years or more with acute or convalescent COVID-19. The conserved cysteine and the conserved F or W are not part of the CDR3 here. A row's size may be missing; if present it is once, few, many or a size class.

V gene,J gene,clone size,CDR3 protein
TRBV11-2,TRBJ2-2,NA,ASSLGPTGSTGELF
TRBV7-8,TRBJ2-7,NA,ASSLARGGNYEQY
TRBV11-1,TRBJ2-7,NA,ASSLASLNYEQY
TRBV6-5,TRBJ2-7,NA,ASSYPVSGGRYEQY
TRBV10-3,TRBJ1-1,NA,AISETGGEVGPNTEAF
TRBV19,TRBJ1-1,NA,ASSTSLPISTEAF
TRBV2,TRBJ1-2,NA,ASSVEGDRGYT
TRBV24-1,TRBJ1-5,once,ATSDSAGVNQPQH
TRBV19,TRBJ2-2,NA,ASSTGLAGGNTGELF
TRBV5-5,TRBJ1-6,NA,ASTPWGQQGSALH
TRBV18,TRBJ1-2,NA,ASSRSGQDSYGYT
TRBV19,TRBJ1-2,NA,ASSIGWLGSQHKSYGYT
TRBV19,TRBJ1-2,NA,ASSSHGGGMSYGYT
TRBV6-5,TRBJ2-3,NA,ALASADTQY
TRBV10-3,TRBJ1-2,NA,AIRRGEDGYT
TRBV3-1/TRBV3-2,TRBJ1-1,NA,ASSPTGLRNTEAF
TRBV5-1,TRBJ2-1,NA,ASSSGASGPYNEQF
TRBV5-1,TRBJ1-1,NA,ASSLAFLNTEAF
TRBV28,TRBJ2-3,NA,AVPSGNKDTQY
TRBV2,TRBJ1-1,NA,ASSGQGARNTEAF
TRBV6-6,TRBJ2-7,NA,AGRSGLAGYSEQY
TRBV19,TRBJ2-7,NA,ASSTLAGAPYEQY
TRBV3-1/TRBV3-2,TRBJ2-3,NA,ASSEGKTSGSSTDTQY
TRBV5-6,TRBJ1-1,NA,ASSLGSQGTEAF
TRBV19,TRBJ2-3,NA,ASRQQGIMPDTQY
TRBV7-9,TRBJ2-5,NA,ASSLAGGAETQY
TRBV7-6,TRBJ1-3,NA,ASSSLTGGSGNTIY
TRBV28,TRBJ2-7,NA,ASSPPGTYEQY
TRBV5-1,TRBJ1-1,NA,ASMREGMNTEAF
TRBV7-9,TRBJ1-1,NA,ASSPPGHSNTEAF
TRBV29-1,TRBJ1-3,NA,SVGAGTGQNTIY
TRBV21-1,TRBJ2-7,once,ASSPRDSPEQY
TRBV13,TRBJ2-3,NA,ASSLKLAGGFVTDTQY
TRBV6-5,TRBJ2-3,NA,ASSLSGGAADTQY
TRBV7-8,TRBJ2-3,NA,ASSLLASGGADTQY
TRBV7-2,TRBJ2-5,NA,ASSMTGLGETQY
TRBV7-6,TRBJ2-3,NA,ASSLSSDLLTDTQY
TRBV7-8,TRBJ2-5,NA,ASSLAPRASGRLETQY
TRBV14,TRBJ2-7,NA,ASSQDVPFYEQY
TRBV10-3,TRBJ2-1,NA,AISVTSGGYNEQF
TRBV12-3/TRBV12-4,TRBJ2-5,NA,ASSVVAPETQY
TRBV5-4,TRBJ2-2,NA,ASSLDLANTGELF
TRBV28,TRBJ2-7,NA,ASSFHLAGLSYEQY
TRBV5-4,TRBJ2-2,NA,ASSSGQVGNTGELF
TRBV29-1,TRBJ1-1,NA,SATRSGTEAF
TRBV20-1,TRBJ1-2,NA,SASAGQSASNYGYT
TRBV5-1,TRBJ2-7,NA,ASSPGGNYEQY
TRBV4-2,TRBJ1-3,NA,ASSPGGNTIY
TRBV9,TRBJ1-3,NA,ASSVTRDSGNTIY
TRBV7-3,TRBJ1-6,NA,ASSFNRDSPLH
TRBV5-6,TRBJ1-5,once,ASSLAPGSNQPQH
TRBV7-2,TRBJ2-5,NA,ASSSSGSGETQY
TRBV7-3,TRBJ2-5,NA,ASSLTGTSSETQY
TRBV9,TRBJ1-3,NA,ASSVVGANTIY